The present T cell receptor beta chain was sequenced within a study of human T cells and chemical hapten exposure. As for the study in general: There were weekly diphenylcyclopropenone doses to the scalp for patients throughout the roughly 24-week study. Broader study findings: It was expanded TCRs that formed significantly more large CDR3 similarity clusters than controls did.

A word on this clonotype: No antigen is known for it.

This CDR3 is built from 16 residues. V lost 6 bases to trimming and J lost 6 bases, with 18 bases between them. CDR1 is MNHEY and CDR2 is SVGAGI in the germline V gene. The library gave individual cDNA molecules unique molecular identifiers. MiXCR, applied by TCRdb to the RACE reads, yields one record per CDR3 protein. The repertoire holds more than 250,000 distinct CDR3 sequences, with roughly 7.4% as singletons. Time point noted: pre-sensitization, week 0. Treatment specified: therapeutic diphenylcyclopropenone sensitization with weekly scalp DPC. Prior to each patch test being applied, blood was drawn.

This sequence joins TRBV6-5 and TRBJ1-6; D may be TRBD1 (5 bases). The TCR was taken from a young man with alopecia areata. Some clones in this sample may be carry-over from other donors' samples. Here the sequenced sample was whole blood, taken in connection with sensitization to the hapten diphenylcyclopropenone (DPC). The CDR3 region is CASSLNYGASNSPLHF. The CDR3 nucleotides are TGTGCCAGCAGCCTAAACTATGGGGCGTCTAATTCACCCCTCCACTTT.